This entry lists 15 T cell receptor beta chains sequenced from one sample in a study of blood T cell repertoires in COVID-19. Clones were read by immunoSEQ multiplex PCR, and TCRdb kept only the in-frame ones, dropping some. This table holds under 70,000 clones, about 91% found once. The sample was peripheral blood. The receptors come from a woman aged 70-85 years with acute or convalescent COVID-19.

The chain carries TRBV29-1 and TRBJ1-1; 8 nucleotides match TRBD1. V shed 7 bases and J 0 bases; nucleotides not matched to a gene: 1. Germline V gives CDR1 SQVTM, CDR2 ANQGSEA. The CDR3 extends over 12 amino acids. The CDR3 spells CSGDRLNTEAFF. CDR3 bases: TGCAGCGGGGACAGGTTGAACACTGAAGCTTTCTTT. The entire variable domain, with the rest obtained from reference TRBV29-1 and TRBJ1-1, is as follows: SAVISQKPSRDICQRGTSLTIQCQVDSQVTMMFWYRQQPGQSLTLIATANQGSEATYESGFVIDKFPISRPNLTFSTLTVSNMSPEDSSIYLCSGDRLNTEAFFGQGTRLTVV.

This clone was detected once. The genes are TRBV12-3 or TRBV12-4 and TRBJ1-1; TRBD1 is a possible D gene (6 bases). V was trimmed by 6 bases and J by 1 base, leaving 6 bases between them. The CDR3 has 12 amino acids. The CDR3 DNA is TGTGCCAGCAGGACAGGGAACACTGAAGCTTTCTTT. Translated, it gives CASRTGNTEAFF.

The V and J genes are TRBV7-2 and TRBJ1-5, with D possibly TRBD1 on 6 matching bases. Germline-derived CDR1 and CDR2 are SGHTA and FQGNSA. Trimming stripped 2 bases from V and 7 bases from J, with 12 bases between. This CDR3 has 14 amino acids. The CDR3, as DNA: TGTGCCAGCAGCTTACAAGGGGGGGGGCAGCCCCAGCATTTT. Translation: CASSLQGGGQPQHF.

V is TRBV19 and J is TRBJ1-2, with unresolved D. The V end lost 7 bases, the J end lost 0 bases, and 12 bases lay between the germline ends. CDR1 LNHDA and CDR2 SQIVND come from the germline V gene (reference sequence). This CDR3 is 14 amino acids long. The CDR3 nucleotides are TGTGCCAGTACCCGGGATGGGGCTAACTATGGCTACACCTTC. Its protein is CASTRDGANYGYTF. Based on the CDR3 plus reference TRBV19 and TRBJ1-2, the full variable domain is DGGITQSPKYLFRKEGQNVTLSCEQNLNHDAMYWYRQDPGQGLRLIYYSQIVNDFQKGDIAEGYSVSREKKESFPLTVTSAQKNPTAFYLCASTRDGANYGYTFGSGTRLTVV.

Concerning this clone itself: Other DNA sequences within the sample encode an identical CDR3. The chain couples TRBV5-1 to TRBJ1-1; 7 nucleotides align to TRBD1. CDR1 and CDR2 from the germline V gene are SGHRS and YFSETQ. V was clipped by 4 bases and J by 2 bases; unmatched bases: 5. This CDR3 has 14 amino acids. The CDR3: CASSDQGGNTEAFF. Written as DNA, the CDR3 is TGCGCCAGCAGCGACCAAGGGGGCAACACTGAAGCTTTCTTT.

The CDR3 spells CASSPPRDRVNQPQHF. CDR3 DNA: TGTGCCAGTAGTCCTCCCCGGGACAGGGTGAATCAGCCCCAGCATTTT. V gene TRBV19 combines with J gene TRBJ1-5, with 9 nucleotides matching TRBD1. Germline V gene lookup returns CDR1 LNHDA and CDR2 SQIVND (reference sequence). The CDR3 has 16 residues. Trimming at V came to 5 bases and at J to 4 bases, leaving 9 bases not matched to a gene.

The CDR3 DNA follows: TGTGCCATCAGCAAGGACAGGGATGTCTATAGCAATCAGCCCCAGCATTTT. Its translation is CAISKDRDVYSNQPQHF. The chain employs TRBV10-3 and TRBJ1-5; 8 bases are a match to TRBD1. This CDR3 is 17 amino acids long. Trimming took 6 bases from V and 0 from J; bases not matched to a gene: 10. Germline values: CDR1 ENHRY, CDR2 SYGVKD.

This sequence joins TRBV7-2 and TRBJ2-7, with no clear D. Deletions cut 3 bases from V and 1 base from J, with 4 bases between. Germline lookup yields CDR1 SGHTA and CDR2 FQGNSA. The CDR3 sequence is 12 residues long. The CDR3 region is CASSFVSYEQYF. The DNA of the CDR3 is TGTGCCAGCAGCTTCGTATCCTACGAGCAGTACTTC.

The rearrangement joins TRBV2 to TRBJ1-5, with no clear D. The V and J ends lost 4 bases and 2 bases respectively, with 9 bases between them. This CDR3 is 14 amino acids long. Germline loops: CDR1 SNHLY, CDR2 FYNNEI. The CDR3 spells CASSAQSGNQPQHF. In DNA, the CDR3 is TGTGCCAGCAGTGCACAGTCAGGCAATCAGCCCCAGCATTTT.

The chain has TRBV9 and TRBJ2-5, with D perhaps TRBD2 (7 bases). V lost 4 bases to trimming and J lost 5 bases, with 15 bases between them. This CDR3 has 14 residues. Looked up from germline, CDR1 is SGDLS and CDR2 is YYNGEE. CDR3: CASSLRGALETQYF. Here the CDR3 DNA reads TGTGCCAGCAGCCTTCGGGGGGCGCTTGAGACCCAGTACTTC.

The chain links TRBV6-1 to TRBJ1-6, with TRBD1 as a possible D gene (6 bases). The CDR3 extends over 15 amino acids. CDR1 and CDR2 from the germline V gene are MNHNS and SASEGT. V shed 3 bases and J shed 7 bases, with 13 bases lying between them. The CDR3 nucleotides read TGTGCCAGCAGTGACGGGACAATTGGGAATTCACCCCTCCACTTT. It translates to CASSDGTIGNSPLHF.

This clone was seen a handful of times. The V call is TRBV29-1, the J call TRBJ2-4; D might be TRBD1 (5 bases). V lost 7 bases to trimming and J lost 6 bases, with 16 bases between them. Germline CDR1 reads SQVTM; CDR2 reads ANQGSEA. CDR3 size: 13 residues. This CDR3 is CSALQRQGNIQYF. The CDR3 DNA reads as TGCAGCGCCCTCCAGAGGCAGGGAAACATTCAGTACTTC.

The chain has TRBV10-2 and TRBJ1-2, with TRBD1 identical over 10 bases. The CDR3 loop spans 15 amino acids. V trimming: 3 bases; J trimming: 7 bases; junction bases outside the gene matches: 8. Germline-derived CDR1 and CDR2 are WSHSY and SAAADI. Written as DNA, the CDR3 is TGCGCCAGCAGTGACCCGGGACAGGGGAGTGGTGGCTACACCTTC. Protein sequence: CASSDPGQGSGGYTF.

V gene TRBV27 combines with J gene TRBJ1-1, with unresolved D. CDR3 length: 14 residues. Germline V gene data show CDR1 as MNHEY and CDR2 as SMNVEV (reference sequence). The V end lost 5 bases, the J end lost 5 bases, and 15 bases lay between the germline ends. CDR3: CASSPGGRRTEAFF. The CDR3 coding sequence is TGTGCCAGCAGTCCCGGAGGGAGACGTACTGAAGCTTTCTTT.

The chain combines TRBV11-2 with TRBJ1-1, with TRBD1 matching over 8 bases. V shed 1 base and J 5 bases; nucleotides not matched to a gene: 3. The germline V gene encodes CDR1 SGHAT and CDR2 FQNNGV. The CDR3 has 14 residues. The DNA for the CDR3 is TGTGCCAGCAGCTTAGGGGACAGGCGGACTGAAGCTTTCTTT. It encodes CASSLGDRRTEAFF.